This T cell receptor (beta chain) was retrieved from a study of T cells after yellow fever vaccination. Study summary: With SMART-Seq v4 Ultra Low Input, the fractions containing low cell numbers were prepared. Study observations and caveats: Weaker, the secondary response had a peak occurring faster, on day 5 versus 15. From the bulk population, abundant clonotypes could contaminate and appear within FACS-sorted repertoires.

This clonotype was observed a few times. Its matching antigen is unknown. TCRdb passed the 5' RACE reads through MiXCR, listing each CDR3 protein once. The table has approximately 330,000 distinct CDR3 sequences, roughly 4% seen once. The CDR3 consists of 17 residues. Germline loops: CDR1 SGHRS, CDR2 YFSETQ. Between the trimmed V and J ends, which lost 0 bases and 2 bases, there was a span of 16 bases. The input for sequencing was PBMCs, taken 5 days after the yellow fever booster vaccination. V and J are TRBV5-1 and TRBJ2-3; D unclear. This clonotype originated in a man between 18 and 35 years old who received the YFV17D yellow fever vaccine. The CDR3 DNA sequence: TGCGCCAGCAGCTTGGATGCCCTCCCGAAATTCACAGATACGCAGTATTTT. Translating it yields CASSLDALPKFTDTQYF.